This T cell receptor (beta chain) was recorded in a study of blood T cell repertoires in COVID-19. The overall study: The study drew acute and convalescent COVID-19 samples from the United States, Italy and Spain. PBMCs, B-cell-depleted T cells, or T cells were the source of the cDNA or gDNA that made up the material.

The CDR3 runs 16 residues. Germline CDR1 is PRHDT and CDR2 is FYEKMQ (reference sequence). V gave up 7 bases and J gave up 3 bases; unmatched junction bases: 7. Cohort placement rested on clinical history that participants reported themselves. In the authors' workflow: Estimates of nucleated cell counts were drawn from the amplification of reference gene primers. Assay used: immunoSEQ multiplex PCR; TCRdb lists only in-frame clones, some missing. The DNA was the basis for D and trimming; V, J and clone size are from that table. The table records roughly 400,000 clones, approximately 91% of them present only once.

The rearrangement links TRBV13 to TRBJ2-5; 14 positions match TRBD2. The sequence was obtained from a woman younger than 35 who had been exposed to COVID-19. The sequenced sample consisted of PBMCs or T cells enriched from blood (not recorded which). The CDR3 protein is CASTFLGLAGEETQYF. As DNA, the CDR3 is TGTGCCAGCACCTTCTTGGGACTAGCGGGGGAAGAGACCCAGTACTTC.